This T cell receptor (beta chain) was profiled in a study of beta chain features in type 1 diabetes. General observations from the study: TCRB CDR3s were moderately but significantly shorter in Type 1 diabetes patients in all four CD4+ subsets. Patients and controls would share equally any PCR tilt toward shorter templates.

Expressed TCRB transcripts got sequenced, as all isolated RNA was reverse transcribed. Method: immunoSEQ multiplex PCR; TCRdb's copy keeps in-frame clones and lacks some. The repertoire holds roughly 230,000 clones, with around 10% as singletons. Concerning this clone itself: What it recognizes is unknown.

The CDR3 has 17 residues. V lost 1 base, J lost 4 bases, and 18 bases lay in between. CDR1 and CDR2 from the germline V gene are LGHNA and YSLEER. The source is a woman younger than 30 in good health. Material for sequencing was naive CD4+ T cells from blood. The chain uses TRBV4-3 and TRBJ2-3; a possible D gene is TRBD2 (5 bases). The CDR3 region has the DNA TGCGCCAGCAGCCAAGTCCCGCCTAGCCCCTATGCAGATACGCAGTATTTT. This codes for CASSQVPPSPYADTQYF.